This is a list of T cell receptor beta chains from one sample in a study of blood T cell repertoires in COVID-19. Assay: immunoSEQ multiplex PCR; the TCRdb copy retains only in-frame clones and omits some. The table records roughly 400,000 clones, nearly 90% of them present only once. The specimen was PBMCs or T cells enriched from blood (not recorded which). The receptors shown here come from a woman under 30 who had been exposed to COVID-19. Both conserved end residues are part of each CDR3. The D gene is left open where the match is weak. For some rows the clone size is stated as once, few or many, or as a class when expanded; others skip it.

d_gene	v_gene	abundance	j_gene	CDR3aa	CDR3nt
.	TRBV30	.	TRBJ2-3	CAWSVVGVIDTQYF	TGTGCCTGGAGTGTTGTCGGGGTAATAGATACGCAGTATTTT
.	TRBV24-1	.	TRBJ1-1	CATSGRGEAFF	TGTGCCACCAGTGGGAGGGGTGAAGCTTTCTTT
.	TRBV18	few	TRBJ2-2	CASSPRKTGTGELFF	TGTGCCAGCTCACCCCGAAAGACTGGAACCGGGGAGCTGTTTTTT
TRBD2	TRBV28	.	TRBJ2-7	CASSFASGSYEQYF	TGTGCCAGCAGTTTCGCTAGCGGCTCCTACGAGCAGTACTTC
TRBD1	TRBV5-1	.	TRBJ2-7	CASSLSAGVTGFSYEQYF	TGCGCCAGCAGCTTGTCCGCGGGTGTGACAGGGTTCTCCTACGAGCAGTACTTC
.	TRBV7-8	.	TRBJ1-1	CASSFRTDPNTEAFF	TGTGCCAGCAGCTTTCGGACAGACCCGAACACTGAAGCTTTCTTT
TRBD1	TRBV4-2	.	TRBJ1-2	CASSQGTGGDGYTF	TGTGCCAGCAGCCAGGGGACAGGGGGCGATGGCTACACCTTC
TRBD2	TRBV5-1	.	TRBJ2-2	CASSSRSSGDTGELFF	TGCGCCAGCAGCTCCCGAAGTAGCGGGGACACCGGGGAGCTGTTTTTT
.	TRBV28	.	TRBJ2-7	CASRAAGAKSYEQYF	TGTGCCAGCAGAGCCGCAGGGGCTAAGTCCTACGAGCAGTACTTC
.	TRBV21-1	.	TRBJ1-2	CASSPVPRVYSGYTF	TGTGCCAGCAGCCCAGTCCCACGGGTCTATTCTGGCTACACCTTC
.	TRBV13	.	TRBJ2-7	CASSSRGREEQYF	TGTGCCAGCAGTAGCCGTGGGCGGGAAGAGCAGTACTTC
TRBD1	TRBV7-2	.	TRBJ1-5	CASSLMDRASNQPQHF	TGTGCCAGCAGCTTGATGGACAGGGCTAGCAATCAGCCCCAGCATTTT
.	TRBV2	.	TRBJ1-5	CASSESRMQSNQPQHF	TGTGCCAGCAGTGAATCCCGTATGCAGAGCAATCAGCCCCAGCATTTT
TRBD1	TRBV27	.	TRBJ1-6	CASSFRDRVSYNSPLHF	TGTGCCAGCAGTTTTCGCGACAGGGTCTCCTATAATTCACCCCTCCACTTT
.	TRBV24-1	.	TRBJ2-1	CATSGGPNINEQFF	TGTGCCACCAGCGGGGGGCCTAACATAAATGAGCAGTTCTTC
.	TRBV5-6	.	TRBJ1-2	CASSRPTENYGYTF	TGTGCCAGCAGCCGCCCGACAGAAAACTATGGCTACACCTTC
.	TRBV29-1	.	TRBJ2-7	CSVALGVFDEQYF	TGCAGCGTTGCTCTAGGAGTCTTCGACGAGCAGTACTTC
.	TRBV11-2	.	TRBJ2-7	CASSSTQGREEQYF	TGTGCCAGCAGCTCGACCCAGGGGCGTGAAGAGCAGTACTTC
.	TRBV10-3	.	TRBJ1-2	CAISARDTDYYGYTF	TGTGCCATCAGTGCAAGGGACACGGATTACTATGGCTACACCTTC
TRBD1	TRBV28	.	TRBJ2-7	CASATGGGGSYEQYF	TGTGCCAGCGCGACAGGGGGCGGAGGCTCCTACGAGCAGTACTTC
.	TRBV29-1	.	TRBJ1-1	CSARRLINTEAFF	TGCAGCGCCCGGAGGCTTATTAACACTGAAGCTTTCTTT
TRBD2	TRBV6-2/TRBV6-3	.	TRBJ2-7	CASSYKLAGILEQYF	TGTGCCAGCAGTTACAAACTAGCGGGGATTCTTGAGCAGTACTTC
TRBD1	TRBV12-3/TRBV12-4	few	TRBJ1-1	CASSLAGQFQAFF	TGTGCCAGCAGTTTAGCGGGACAGTTCCAAGCTTTCTTT
TRBD1	TRBV10-3	.	TRBJ2-6	CAIMYPPGQEYSGANVLTF	TGTGCCATCATGTACCCCCCGGGACAGGAGTACTCTGGGGCCAACGTCCTGACTTTC
TRBD2	TRBV28	.	TRBJ2-2	CASTPGRASGELFF	TGTGCCAGCACTCCCGGGAGGGCTTCCGGGGAGCTGTTTTTT
.	TRBV4-1	.	TRBJ1-4	CASSQENRVGEKLFF	TGCGCCAGCAGCCAAGAAAACAGGGTAGGAGAAAAACTGTTTTTT
.	TRBV28	.	TRBJ2-1	CASSLRGGSYNEQFF	TGTGCCAGCAGTTTACGAGGGGGCTCCTACAATGAGCAGTTCTTC
TRBD1	TRBV5-4	.	TRBJ2-3	CASSLARGIVVDTQYF	TGTGCCAGCAGCTTGGCCAGGGGGATAGTGGTAGATACGCAGTATTTT
.	TRBV7-2	.	TRBJ1-2	CASSPDREGYTF	TGTGCCAGCAGCCCCGACCGGGAGGGCTACACCTTC
.	TRBV28	once	TRBJ2-7	CASSLFPGVYEQYF	TGTGCCAGCAGTTTATTCCCCGGAGTCTACGAGCAGTACTTC
TRBD2	TRBV7-2	once	TRBJ2-3	CASSPGLAGGPDTQYF	TGTGCCAGCAGCCCGGGACTAGCGGGGGGGCCAGATACGCAGTATTTT
TRBD1	TRBV13	.	TRBJ2-1	CASNDRGRDEQFF	TGTGCCAGCAACGACAGGGGACGCGATGAGCAGTTCTTC